The 32 T cell receptor beta chains below come from one sample, sequenced in a study of response to subunit inactivated influenza vaccine. TCRdb analysed the RT-PCR reads with MiXCR anew, one entry per CDR3 protein. The sample carries about 620,000 distinct CDR3 sequences, over 9% recorded once. The same sample was also studied in work on T cells expressing NK-cell markers. That source reports: Researchers built TCR beta cDNA using 5'RACE template switching with UMIs.

Sample: PBMCs from blood, taken on the day of vaccination. The receptors stem from a man aged 45-60 years who received an inactivated influenza vaccine.

The J gene is TRBJ2-1, the V gene TRBV21-1; the D segment call TRBD2 is taken from the table without a DNA check. TRBV21-1 is annotated as a pseudogene. The CDR3 is 17 amino acids. The CDR3 DNA reads as TGTGCCAGCAGCAAAGCCCCGACTAGCGGGGGAAACAATGAGCAGTTCTTC. Its translation is CASSKAPTSGGNNEQFF.

This chain joins TRBV20-1 and TRBJ2-2; a possible D gene is TRBD2 (6 bases). CDR1 is DFQATT, CDR2 SNEGSKA, per germline (reference sequence). There are 14 residues in the CDR3. Trimming took off 3 bases at V and 5 bases at J, with 13 bases between the two ends. The CDR3 DNA reads TGCAGTGCTAGTGCAGGGAGGAGAACCGGGGAGCTGTTTTTT. Translating gives CSASAGRRTGELFF.

This clonotype was seen more than once but under ten times. The V gene is TRBV5-1, the J gene TRBJ2-5; D not certain. With 1 base removed from V and 1 base from J, the gap between germline ends came to 11 bases. CDR3 length: 15 residues. CDR1 SGHRS and CDR2 YFSETQ come from the germline V gene. The CDR3 here is CASSLKASPQETQYF. Written as DNA, the CDR3 is TGCGCCAGCAGCTTGAAGGCCAGCCCCCAAGAGACCCAGTACTTC. Together with reference TRBV5-1 and TRBJ2-5, the CDR3 gives the full variable domain: KAGVTQTPRYLIKTRGQQVTLSCSPISGHRSVSWYQQTPGQGLQFLFEYFSETQRNKGNFPGRFSGRQFSNSRSEMNVSTLELGDSALYLCASSLKASPQETQYFGPGTRLLVL.

J is TRBJ1-4 and V is TRBV4-3; D is possibly TRBD1 (6 bases). CDR3 length: 15 residues. V lost 2 bases, J lost 10 bases, and 17 bases lay in between. Germline V gene data show CDR1 as LGHNA and CDR2 as YSLEER. The CDR3 spells CASSQLQIQGGKLFF. CDR3 bases: TGCGCCAGCAGCCAACTGCAGATACAGGGTGGAAAACTGTTTTTT.

This clonotype was picked up many times. The chain combines TRBV5-6 with TRBJ2-2; either TRBD1 or TRBD2 may supply D (5 bases each). V lost 4 bases and J lost 4, with 11 bases in between. The CDR3 loop spans 14 amino acids. The germline V gene has CDR1 SGHDT and CDR2 YYEEEE. CDR3 nucleotide sequence: TGTGCCAGCAGCCCGGGACCTACCACCGGGGAGCTGTTTTTT. It translates to CASSPGPTTGELFF.

Ten or more counts support this clonotype. This chain connects TRBV7-9 to TRBJ2-2, with D perhaps TRBD2 (5 bases). Trimming cost V 3 bases and J 6 bases, with 11 bases left between them. The CDR3 extends over 14 amino acids. From germline, CDR1 is SEHNR and CDR2 FQNEAQ (reference sequence). The CDR3 region is CASSLDLLAGELFF. The CDR3 DNA sequence: TGTGCCAGCAGCTTGGACTTGTTGGCCGGGGAGCTGTTTTTT.

This clonotype has only a few counts. The chain uses TRBV12-3 or TRBV12-4 and TRBJ2-3, with TRBD2 matching 12 bases. The CDR3 is 16 residues long. V shed 5 bases and J 2 bases; nucleotides not matched to a gene: 5. CDR3 sequence: CASSPTSGGPTDTQYF. In DNA, the CDR3 is TGTGCCAGCAGTCCAACTAGCGGGGGGCCCACAGATACGCAGTATTTT.

This clonotype has more than one count but fewer than ten. The chain joins TRBV3-1 to TRBJ1-1; possible D gene TRBD1, 6 bases. Looked up from germline, CDR1 is LGHDT and CDR2 is YNNKEL (reference sequence). Deletions cut 0 bases from V and 5 bases from J, with 13 bases between. The CDR3 has 15 residues. In nucleotides, the CDR3 is TGTGCCAGCAGCCAAGATCCTGGGGGCAGGACTGAAGCTTTCTTT. Translating gives CASSQDPGGRTEAFF.

The CDR3 region has the DNA TGTGCCAGCAGCGAAACAGGGTCCGCTGAGACCCAGTACTTC. This sequence encodes CASSETGSAETQYF. The chain employs TRBV7-9 and TRBJ2-5; tentative D call: TRBD1 (6 bases). This CDR3 has 14 residues. V gave up 5 bases and J gave up 5 bases, with 15 bases separating them. CDR1 is SEHNR and CDR2 is FQNEAQ in the germline V gene (reference sequence).

The rearrangement joins TRBV4-1 to TRBJ2-7; D may be TRBD1 or TRBD2 (5 bases each). Germline CDR1 reads MGHRA; CDR2 reads YSYEKL. V lost 5 bases, J lost 6 bases, and 26 bases lay in between. This CDR3 has 17 residues. The DNA for the CDR3 is TGCGCCAGCAGCAAACTAGGCGTAGGGACCATAGGCGCCGAGCAGTACTTC. Translation: CASSKLGVGTIGAEQYF.

This sequence joins TRBV29-1 and TRBJ2-7; TRBD2 matches at 8 bases. The CDR3 has 15 residues. J lost 4 bases, V lost 0 bases, and 8 bases had no gene match. Germline loops: CDR1 SQVTM, CDR2 ANQGSEA. The CDR3 here is CSVEEASGFSYEQYF. The CDR3, as DNA: TGCAGCGTTGAAGAAGCTAGCGGGTTCTCGTACGAGCAGTACTTC.

Only a few counts were recorded for this clonotype. V is TRBV12-3 or TRBV12-4 and J is TRBJ1-6; 7 nucleotides match TRBD1. After removal of 5 bases from V and 7 bases from J, the junction contained 5 bases not matched to a gene. CDR3 length: 14 residues. The CDR3 sequence: CASSGTALNSPLHF. The CDR3 DNA reads as TGTGCCAGCAGTGGGACAGCACTAAATTCACCCCTCCACTTT.

This clonotype was observed a handful of times. The rearrangement uses TRBV20-1 and TRBJ2-7, with 8 positions matching TRBD1. Germline CDR1 reads DFQATT; CDR2 reads SNEGSKA (reference sequence). This CDR3 has 15 amino acids. Trimming cost V 0 bases and J 2 bases; bases outside gene matches: 6. The CDR3 is CSAREGTGLTYEQYF. Here the CDR3 DNA reads TGCAGTGCTAGAGAGGGGACAGGCCTTACCTACGAGCAGTACTTC.

This clonotype was detected a few times. This chain links TRBV20-1 with TRBJ1-1; 7 bases are a match to TRBD1. Germline V CDR1 and CDR2: DFQATT, SNEGSKA (reference sequence). The CDR3 is 15 amino acids. Trimming at V came to 6 bases and at J to 0 bases, leaving 10 bases not matched to a gene. The CDR3 DNA reads TGCAGTGCAACCGGGACAGAAGTCATGAACACTGAAGCTTTCTTT. Amino acid sequence: CSATGTEVMNTEAFF.

This clonotype was observed a few times. The gene calls are TRBV5-1 and TRBJ2-4; 9 bases are shared with TRBD1. The CDR3 totals 20 residues. From germline, CDR1 is SGHRS and CDR2 YFSETQ. Trimming cost V 4 bases and J 0 bases; bases outside gene matches: 17. The CDR3 DNA follows: TGCGCCAGCAGCCCACACTCCGGGACAGGGATGGATAGAGCCAAAAACATTCAGTACTTC. Its translation: CASSPHSGTGMDRAKNIQYF.

This rearrangement joins TRBV20-1 to TRBJ2-1; D may be TRBD2 (6 bases). The CDR3 runs 13 residues. The germline CDR1 and CDR2 sequences are DFQATT and SNEGSKA (reference sequence). Trimming cost V 6 bases and J 2 bases, with 11 bases left between them. The CDR3 loop is CSASSGPYNEQFF. The CDR3, as DNA: TGCAGTGCGAGTAGCGGCCCCTACAATGAGCAGTTCTTC.

V and J are TRBV15 and TRBJ2-3, with TRBD2 matching over 12 bases. CDR1 and CDR2 (germline): LNHNV, YYDKDF (reference sequence). V lost 1 base and J lost 2; bases outside the gene matches: 7. CDR3 length: 18 amino acids. The CDR3 is CATSRGTSGIGITDTQYF. The CDR3 nucleotides read TGTGCCACCAGCAGAGGGACTAGCGGGATTGGGATCACAGATACGCAGTATTTT.

This clonotype came up a few times. J is TRBJ2-3 and V is TRBV5-1; TRBD2 matches at 8 bases. CDR3 size: 16 residues. Trimming at V came to 3 bases and at J to 0 bases, leaving 6 bases not matched to a gene. Looked up from germline, CDR1 is SGHRS and CDR2 is YFSETQ. The CDR3 sequence: CASSSGLAPSTDTQYF. The DNA of the CDR3 is TGCGCCAGCAGCTCCGGACTAGCACCCAGCACAGATACGCAGTATTTT. Based on the CDR3 plus reference TRBV5-1 and TRBJ2-3, the full variable domain is KAGVTQTPRYLIKTRGQQVTLSCSPISGHRSVSWYQQTPGQGLQFLFEYFSETQRNKGNFPGRFSGRQFSNSRSEMNVSTLELGDSALYLCASSSGLAPSTDTQYFGPGTRLTVL.

This clonotype was found a few times. The chain couples TRBV12-3 or TRBV12-4 to TRBJ2-7; no definite D call. V shed 4 bases and J shed 5 bases, with 12 bases lying between them. The CDR3 contains 13 residues. DNA of the CDR3: TGTGCCAGCAGTTGGCCCGGGTGGGACGAGCAGTACTTC. It is translated as CASSWPGWDEQYF.

This clonotype was counted only a few times. The chain couples TRBV15 to TRBJ2-2, with D perhaps matching TRBD2 (6 bases). This CDR3 comprises 17 residues. V was trimmed by 0 bases and J by 0 bases, leaving 11 bases between them. The germline CDR1 and CDR2 sequences are LNHNV and YYDKDF (reference sequence). The CDR3, as DNA: TGTGCCACCAGCAGAGATGTGACGGGAGCGAACACCGGGGAGCTGTTTTTT. Its translation: CATSRDVTGANTGELFF. Variable domain in full (rest from reference TRBV15 and TRBJ2-2): DAMVIQNPRYQVTQFGKPVTLSCSQTLNHNVMYWYQQKSSQAPKLLFHYYDKDFNNEADTPDNFQSRRPNTSFCFLDIRSPGLGDTAMYLCATSRDVTGANTGELFFGEGSRLTVL.

This clonotype was picked up a small number of times. The rearrangement uses TRBV28 and TRBJ2-3; a weak D match, TRBD2 (6 bases). The germline CDR1 and CDR2 sequences are MDHEN and SYDVKM. The CDR3 is 15 amino acids. V dropped 0 bases and J dropped 10 bases, with 17 bases sitting between them. CDR3 DNA: TGTGCCAGCAGTTTATGGGCCCAGGGAGGAGGATCGCAGTATTTT. Protein: CASSLWAQGGGSQYF.

This clonotype was counted only a few times. The V and J genes are TRBV5-6 and TRBJ2-1; D is possibly TRBD2 (6 bases). Trimming took 2 bases from V and 3 from J, leaving 9 bases between them. This CDR3 is 14 amino acids long. The V gene's germline CDR1 is SGHDT and CDR2 YYEEEE. The CDR3 sequence is CASSLLGGYNEQFF. The CDR3 bases are TGTGCCAGCAGCTTATTGGGAGGCTACAATGAGCAGTTCTTC. The full variable domain, completed using reference TRBV5-6 and TRBJ2-1, is DAGVTQSPTHLIKTRGQQVTLRCSPKSGHDTVSWYQQALGQGPQFIFQYYEEEERQRGNFPDRFSGHQFPNYSSELNVNALLLGDSALYLCASSLLGGYNEQFFGPGTRLTVL.

The chain carries TRBV24-1 and TRBJ2-5; no definite D call. Germline V gives CDR1 KGHDR, CDR2 SFDVKD. V lost 3 bases, J lost 7 bases, and 5 bases lay in between. There are 11 residues in the CDR3. The chain's CDR3 is CATSDLGTQYF. In nucleotides, the CDR3 is TGTGCCACCAGTGATCTAGGGACCCAGTACTTC.

The table lists this clonotype with a few counts. The chain combines TRBV20-1 with TRBJ2-5; tentatively, D is TRBD1 or TRBD2 (5 bases each). CDR1 is DFQATT, CDR2 SNEGSKA, per germline (reference sequence). The CDR3 totals 15 residues. V shed 3 bases and J shed 2 bases, with 16 bases lying between them. CDR3 sequence: CSASAGANSQETQYF. DNA for the CDR3: TGCAGTGCTAGCGCCGGGGCAAACTCTCAAGAGACCCAGTACTTC.

This clonotype turned up a few times. The rearrangement joins TRBV3-1 to TRBJ2-7; 10 bases agree with TRBD1. Germline values: CDR1 LGHDT, CDR2 YNNKEL (reference sequence). Trimming took 4 bases from V and 6 from J; bases not matched to a gene: 9. The CDR3 loop spans 15 amino acids. CDR3 nucleotides: TGTGCCAGCAGCCTTCAGACAGGGGGCTCGATCGAGCAGTACTTC. It specifies CASSLQTGGSIEQYF.

This clonotype was seen more than once but under ten times. The gene calls are TRBV30 and TRBJ1-1; D remains ambiguous. This CDR3 spans 13 amino acids. Germline CDR1 reads GTSNPN; CDR2 reads SVGIG (reference sequence). V lost 2 bases and J lost 0, with 7 bases in between. Written as DNA, the CDR3 is TGTGCCTGGAGTCGGAACGTGAACACTGAAGCTTTCTTT. The encoded protein is CAWSRNVNTEAFF. The full variable domain, rest sourced from reference TRBV30 and TRBJ1-1, is SQTIHQWPATLVQPVGSPLSLECTVEGTSNPNLYWYRQAAGRGLQLLFYSVGIGQISSEVPQNLSASRPQDRQFILSSKKLLLSDSGFYLCAWSRNVNTEAFFGQGTRLTVV.

The genes are TRBV27 and TRBJ2-7; 12 nucleotides agree with TRBD2. Losses at the gene ends were 8 bases for V and 4 bases for J; bases not matched to a gene: 9. CDR3 length equals 15 residues. Germline CDR1 MNHEY, CDR2 SMNVEV (reference sequence). CDR3 protein: CASRPLGTSGYEQYF. CDR3 nucleotide sequence: TGTGCCAGCCGACCCCTAGGGACTAGCGGGTACGAGCAGTACTTC.

The chain combines TRBV18 with TRBJ2-7; TRBD2 matches at 9 bases. Germline-derived CDR1 and CDR2 are KGHSH and LQKENI. There are 16 residues in the CDR3. V shed 1 base, J shed 1 base, and the junction held 5 bases outside the gene matches. The CDR3 sequence is CASSPLSTSGSYEQYF. CDR3 DNA: TGTGCCAGCTCACCACTGTCTACTAGCGGGTCCTACGAGCAGTACTTC. Full variable domain (rest looked up from reference TRBV18 and TRBJ2-7): NAGVMQNPRHLVRRRGQEARLRCSPMKGHSHVYWYRQLPEEGLKFMVYLQKENIIDESGMPKERFSAEFPKEGPSILRIQQVVRGDSAAYFCASSPLSTSGSYEQYFGPGTRLTVT.

V and J are TRBV20-1 and TRBJ2-5, with D possibly being TRBD1 or TRBD2 (5 bases each). Trimming left V 3 bases short and J 0 bases short, with 8 bases between. In germline, CDR1 is DFQATT, CDR2 SNEGSKA (reference sequence). This CDR3 spans 13 amino acids. CDR3 bases: TGCAGTGCTAGCCCGGGACACCAAGAGACCCAGTACTTC. It is translated as CSASPGHQETQYF.

This clonotype was counted a few times. The chain has TRBV12-3 or TRBV12-4 and TRBJ2-2; TRBD1 matches at 7 bases. The CDR3 runs 15 residues. Trimming took 5 bases from V and 4 from J; bases not matched to a gene: 7. CDR3 amino acids: CASSRRQGATGELFF. The DNA for the CDR3 is TGTGCCAGCAGTCGACGACAGGGTGCCACCGGGGAGCTGTTTTTT.

This clonotype was detected many times. The chain joins TRBV7-9 to TRBJ2-1, with D possibly matching TRBD1 (7 bases). V gave up 5 bases and J gave up 2 bases, with 19 bases separating them. This CDR3 comprises 17 residues. Germline V gives CDR1 SEHNR, CDR2 FQNEAQ (reference sequence). The CDR3 sequence is CASSLDGGGPAYNEQFF. The CDR3 nucleotides are TGTGCCAGCAGCCTCGACGGAGGGGGCCCTGCCTACAATGAGCAGTTCTTC. Complete variable domain (other parts from reference TRBV7-9 and TRBJ2-1): DTGVSQNPRHKITKRGQNVTFRCDPISEHNRLYWYRQTLGQGPEFLTYFQNEAQLEKSRLLSDRFSAERPKGSFSTLEIQRTEQGDSAMYLCASSLDGGGPAYNEQFFGPGTRLTVL.

This clonotype has ten or more counts. The chain has TRBV5-1 and TRBJ1-5, with no clear D. This CDR3 comprises 13 residues. Trimming took off 4 bases at V and 5 bases at J, with 10 bases between the two ends. Germline CDR1 is SGHRS and CDR2 is YFSETQ. The CDR3 here is CASSPDGDQPQHF. The DNA for the CDR3 is TGCGCCAGCAGCCCGGACGGTGATCAGCCCCAGCATTTT.